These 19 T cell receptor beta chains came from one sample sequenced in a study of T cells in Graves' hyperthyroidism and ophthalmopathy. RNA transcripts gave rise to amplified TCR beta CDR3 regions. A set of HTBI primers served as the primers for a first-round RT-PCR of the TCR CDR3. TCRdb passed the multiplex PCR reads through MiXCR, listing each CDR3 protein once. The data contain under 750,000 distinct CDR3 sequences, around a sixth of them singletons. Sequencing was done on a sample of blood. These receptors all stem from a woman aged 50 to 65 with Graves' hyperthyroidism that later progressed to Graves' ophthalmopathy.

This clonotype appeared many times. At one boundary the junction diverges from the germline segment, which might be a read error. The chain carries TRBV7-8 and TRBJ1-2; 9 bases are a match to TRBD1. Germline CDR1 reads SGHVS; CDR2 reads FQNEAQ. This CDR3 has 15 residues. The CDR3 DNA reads TGTGCCAGTAGCTCAAGGACAGGGGTTAACTATGGCTACACCTTC. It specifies CASSSRTGVNYGYTF.

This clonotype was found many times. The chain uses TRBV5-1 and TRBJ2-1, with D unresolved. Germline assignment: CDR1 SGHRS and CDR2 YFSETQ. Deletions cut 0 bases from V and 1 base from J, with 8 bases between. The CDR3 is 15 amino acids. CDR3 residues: CASSLVGYSYNEQFF. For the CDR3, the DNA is TGCGCCAGCAGCTTGGTTGGGTATTCCTACAATGAGCAGTTCTTC.

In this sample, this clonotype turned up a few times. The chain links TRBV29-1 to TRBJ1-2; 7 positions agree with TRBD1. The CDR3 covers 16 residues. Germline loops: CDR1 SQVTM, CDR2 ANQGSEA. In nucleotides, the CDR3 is TGCGCCGTATTTTCAACCAACACTGACCAGGGGGAGGGCTACACCTTC. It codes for CAVFSTNTDQGEGYTF. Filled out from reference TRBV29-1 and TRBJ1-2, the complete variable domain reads SAVISQKPSRDICQRGTSLTIQCQVDSQVTMMFWYRQQPGQSLTLIATANQGSEATYESGFVIDKFPISRPNLTFSTLTVSNMSPEDSSIYLCAVFSTNTDQGEGYTFGSGTRLTVV.

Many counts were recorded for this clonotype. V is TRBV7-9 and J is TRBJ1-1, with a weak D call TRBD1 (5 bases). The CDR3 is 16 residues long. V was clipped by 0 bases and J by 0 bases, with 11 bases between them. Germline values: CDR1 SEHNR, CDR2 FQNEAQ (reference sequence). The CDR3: CASSLAPGPLNTEAFF. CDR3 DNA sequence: TGTGCCAGCAGCTTAGCTCCGGGGCCTCTGAACACTGAAGCTTTCTTT. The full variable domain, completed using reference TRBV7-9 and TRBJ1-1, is DTGVSQNPRHKITKRGQNVTFRCDPISEHNRLYWYRQTLGQGPEFLTYFQNEAQLEKSRLLSDRFSAERPKGSFSTLEIQRTEQGDSAMYLCASSLAPGPLNTEAFFGQGTRLTVV.

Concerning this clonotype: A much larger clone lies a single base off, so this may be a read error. The CDR3 DNA follows: TGCAGTGCTAAAGCGCAGAGCACAGATACGCAGTATTTT. Translating gives CSAKAQSTDTQYF. This sequence joins TRBV20-1 and TRBJ2-3, with D unresolved. The CDR3 extends over 13 amino acids. Trimming pared 4 bases from V and 0 bases from J, leaving 8 bases between. Germline CDR1 and CDR2: DFQATT and SNEGSKA (reference sequence).

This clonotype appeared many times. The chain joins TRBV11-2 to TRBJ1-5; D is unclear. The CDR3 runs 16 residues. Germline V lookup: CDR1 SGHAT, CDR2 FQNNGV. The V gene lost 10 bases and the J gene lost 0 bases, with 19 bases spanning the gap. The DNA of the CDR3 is TGTGCCACCACGCGGGAGGGCTCGAGTAGCAATCAGCCCCAGCATTTT. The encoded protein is CATTREGSSSNQPQHF.

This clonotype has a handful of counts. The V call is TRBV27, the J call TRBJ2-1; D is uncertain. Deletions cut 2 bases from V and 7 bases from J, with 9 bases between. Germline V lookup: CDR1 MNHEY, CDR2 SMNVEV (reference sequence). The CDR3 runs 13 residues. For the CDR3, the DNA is TGTGCCAGCAGTTTAAGATTGGGGAATGAGCAGTTCTTC. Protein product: CASSLRLGNEQFF.

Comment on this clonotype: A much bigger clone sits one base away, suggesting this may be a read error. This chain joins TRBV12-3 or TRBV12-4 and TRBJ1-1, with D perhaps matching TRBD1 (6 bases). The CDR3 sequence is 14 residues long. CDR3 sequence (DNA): TGTGTCAGCAGACCGAGGGGGGGGAGGCCTGAAGCTTTCTTT. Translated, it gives CVSRPRGGRPEAFF.

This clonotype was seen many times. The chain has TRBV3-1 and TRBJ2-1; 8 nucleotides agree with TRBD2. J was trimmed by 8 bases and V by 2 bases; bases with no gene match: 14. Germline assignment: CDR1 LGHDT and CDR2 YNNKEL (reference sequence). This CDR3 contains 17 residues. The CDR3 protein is CASSQPTAGLAWYEQFF. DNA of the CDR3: TGTGCCAGCAGCCAACCTACCGCCGGACTAGCTTGGTATGAGCAGTTCTTC.

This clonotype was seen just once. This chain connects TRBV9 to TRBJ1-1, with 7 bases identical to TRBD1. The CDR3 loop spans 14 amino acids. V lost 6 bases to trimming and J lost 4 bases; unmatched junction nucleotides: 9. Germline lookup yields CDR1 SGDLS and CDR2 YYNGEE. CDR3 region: CASNRDSGTTEAFF. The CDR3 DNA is TGTGCCAGCAACCGGGACAGTGGGACCACTGAAGCTTTCTTT.

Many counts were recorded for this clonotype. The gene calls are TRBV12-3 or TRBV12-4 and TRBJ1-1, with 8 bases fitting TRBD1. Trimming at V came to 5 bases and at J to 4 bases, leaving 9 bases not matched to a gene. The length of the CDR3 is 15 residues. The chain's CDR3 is CASSKTPGGVTEAFF. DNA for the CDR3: TGTGCCAGCAGTAAAACGCCAGGGGGCGTCACTGAAGCTTTCTTT.

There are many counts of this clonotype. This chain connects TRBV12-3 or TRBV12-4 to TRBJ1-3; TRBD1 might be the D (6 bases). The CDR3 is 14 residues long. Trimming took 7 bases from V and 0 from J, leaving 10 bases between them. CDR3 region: CASNPGASGNTIYF. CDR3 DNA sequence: TGTGCCAGCAATCCAGGGGCCTCTGGAAACACCATATATTTT.

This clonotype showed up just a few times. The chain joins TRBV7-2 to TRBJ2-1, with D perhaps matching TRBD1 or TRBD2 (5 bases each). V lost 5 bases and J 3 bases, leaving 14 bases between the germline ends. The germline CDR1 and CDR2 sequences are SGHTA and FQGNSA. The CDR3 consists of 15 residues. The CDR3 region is CASSRGVSNYNEQFF. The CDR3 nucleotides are TGTGCCAGCAGCAGAGGGGTCTCGAACTACAATGAGCAGTTCTTC.

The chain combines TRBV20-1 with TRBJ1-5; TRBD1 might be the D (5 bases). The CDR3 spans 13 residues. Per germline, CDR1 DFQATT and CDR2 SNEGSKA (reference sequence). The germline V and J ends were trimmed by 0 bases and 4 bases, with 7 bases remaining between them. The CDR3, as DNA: TGCAGTGCTAGAGAGGGGGAGAATCAGCCCCAGCATTTT. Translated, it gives CSAREGENQPQHF.

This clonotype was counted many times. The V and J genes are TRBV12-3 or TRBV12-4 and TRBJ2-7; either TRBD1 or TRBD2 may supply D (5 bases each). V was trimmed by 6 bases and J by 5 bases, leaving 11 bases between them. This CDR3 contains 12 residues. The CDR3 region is CASSYRGDEQYF. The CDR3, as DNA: TGTGCCAGCAGCTACAGAGGGGACGAGCAGTACTTC.

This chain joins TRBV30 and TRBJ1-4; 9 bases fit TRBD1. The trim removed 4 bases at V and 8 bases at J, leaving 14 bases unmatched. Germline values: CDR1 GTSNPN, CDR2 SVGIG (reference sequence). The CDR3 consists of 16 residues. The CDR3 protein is CAWTQGQGRRGEKLFF. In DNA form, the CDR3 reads TGTGCCTGGACCCAAGGACAGGGGAGGAGGGGCGAAAAACTGTTTTTT.

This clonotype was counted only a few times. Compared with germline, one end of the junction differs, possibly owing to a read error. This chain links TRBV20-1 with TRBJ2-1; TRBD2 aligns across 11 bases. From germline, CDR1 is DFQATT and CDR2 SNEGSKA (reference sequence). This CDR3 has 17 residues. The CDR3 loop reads CSAPPSGGLGIYNEQSF. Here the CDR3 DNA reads TGCAGTGCCCCTCCTAGCGGGGGGCTCGGGATCTACAATGAGCAGTCCTTC.

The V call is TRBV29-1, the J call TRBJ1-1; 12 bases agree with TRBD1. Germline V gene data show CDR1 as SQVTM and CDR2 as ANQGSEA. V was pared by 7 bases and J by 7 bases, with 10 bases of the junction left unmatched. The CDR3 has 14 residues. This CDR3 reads CSAGTGGEHGEAFF. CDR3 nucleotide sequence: TGCAGCGCTGGGACAGGGGGCGAACATGGTGAAGCTTTCTTT.

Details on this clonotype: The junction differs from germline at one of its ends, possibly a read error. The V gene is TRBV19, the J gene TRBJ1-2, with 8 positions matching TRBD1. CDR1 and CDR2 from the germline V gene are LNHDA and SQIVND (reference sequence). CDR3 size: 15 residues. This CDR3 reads CASSTTGVANYVYTF. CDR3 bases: TGTGCCAGTAGTACGACAGGGGTCGCTAACTATGTCTACACCTTC.